The clone carrying this T cell receptor (beta chain) was counted ten times or more. Its target is unknown. V was trimmed by 1 base and J by 4 bases, leaving 16 bases between them. The CDR3 is 15 residues long. Germline CDR1 reads DFQATT; CDR2 reads SNEGSKA (reference sequence). Uncontrolled infection, other autoimmune disease, pregnancy or lactation barred patients from enrollment. Diagnoses were made from clinical symptoms, serum measures (thyroxine and TRAb), thyroid ultrasound and orbital computed tomography. Amplified TCR beta CDR3 regions derived from RNA transcripts. TCR CDR3 underwent first-round RT-PCR with the HTBI primer set. A single record per CDR3 protein comes from TCRdb applying MiXCR to the multiplex PCR reads. The sample has hundreds of thousands of distinct CDR3 sequences; about 38% are singletons. The source of the sample is a study of T cells in Graves' hyperthyroidism and ophthalmopathy.

Whole-study findings and limits: Most thyroid clonotypes expanded above 0.001 were also detected in blood.

This TCR was recovered from a man in his late teens or twenties with Graves' hyperthyroidism. The sequenced material came from blood. The genes are TRBV20-1 and TRBJ1-2, with D possibly TRBD1 on 5 matching bases. The CDR3, as DNA: TGCAGTGCTAGAGGTTCAGGGAGGCAGGCCTATGGCTACACCTTC. It yields the protein CSARGSGRQAYGYTF.